This T cell receptor beta chain was captured in a study of post-analysis software for immune sequencing data. Broader study findings: A handful of TRBV segments were significantly more frequent in patients than in controls. TRBV5-6, TRBV5-1 and TRBV20-1 were among these segments.

As regards this clonotype: Its antigen remains unknown.

The TCR beta cDNA libraries contained unique molecular identifiers. TCRdb redid the calling of the PCR reads with MiXCR, one entry per CDR3 protein. The sample has some 700,000 distinct CDR3 sequences; roughly three fifths are singletons. Germline loops: CDR1 SGHTA, CDR2 FQGNSA. The CDR3 loop spans 15 amino acids. Trimming removed 2 bases at V and 0 bases at J, with 10 bases between. What was sequenced was blood. This chain joins TRBV7-2 and TRBJ1-1; D gene ambiguous. The clonotype was recovered from a girl aged 2-10 years with multiple sclerosis. CDR3 DNA sequence: TGTGCCAGCAGCTTAACCCCAGCTATGAACACTGAAGCTTTCTTT. Translation gives CASSLTPAMNTEAFF.